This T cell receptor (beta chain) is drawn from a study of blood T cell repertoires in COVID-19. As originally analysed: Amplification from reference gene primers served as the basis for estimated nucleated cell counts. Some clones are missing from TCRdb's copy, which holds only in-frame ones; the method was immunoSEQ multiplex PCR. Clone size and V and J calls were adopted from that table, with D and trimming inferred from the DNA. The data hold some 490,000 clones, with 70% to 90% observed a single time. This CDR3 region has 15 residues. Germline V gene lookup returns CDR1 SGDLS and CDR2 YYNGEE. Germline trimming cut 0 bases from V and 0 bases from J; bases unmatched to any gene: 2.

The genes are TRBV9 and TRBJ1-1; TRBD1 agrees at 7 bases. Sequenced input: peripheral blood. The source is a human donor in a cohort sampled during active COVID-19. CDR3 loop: CASSVGDRVNTEAFF. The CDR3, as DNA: TGTGCCAGCAGCGTAGGAGACAGGGTGAACACTGAAGCTTTCTTT.